The TCR beta chain described here comes from a study of blood T cell repertoires in COVID-19. For the study at large: Some COVID-19 samples were acute and others convalescent; all came from the United States, Italy and Spain. From T cells, B-cell-depleted T cells, or PBMCs came the material, which was cDNA or gDNA.

The table lists this clone with a few counts. In the study's own analysis: From reference gene primer amplification, estimates of nucleated cell counts were derived. Assay: immunoSEQ multiplex PCR; the TCRdb copy retains only in-frame clones and omits some. That table is the source of V, J and clone size, and D and trimming were worked out from the DNA. Counted here are around 250,000 clones, 70% to 90% occurring once; the ten biggest clones make up 3.5% to 4%. Germline CDR1 MGHRA, CDR2 YSYEKL. V lost 5 bases to trimming and J lost 4 bases; unmatched junction nucleotides: 6. This CDR3 comprises 14 residues.

The origin of this receptor is a man younger than 30 with active or convalescent COVID-19. The sample taken for sequencing was peripheral blood. The chain is built from TRBV4-1 and TRBJ2-7, with 9 bases matching TRBD1. The CDR3 DNA reads as TGCGCCAGCAGCGCCCCGGGACAGGGTTACGAGCAGTACTTC. Amino acid sequence: CASSAPGQGYEQYF.